This T cell receptor beta chain derives from a study of vaccination and CD4 T cells after COVID-19. General study findings and limits: For convalescent patients, a median 86.3% of reactive clones surfaced exclusively after vaccination.

As to this clonotype: Antigen specificity is unknown.

Treatment meaning: approximately nine-day PBMC culture with coronavirus spike peptide pools or control peptides (ViraFEST assay). Sequence data for DNA of cultured CD4+ T cells were generated by the Oncomine TCR Beta short-read assay. TCRdb called the PCR reads again in MiXCR, with one record for every CDR3 protein. The sample holds around 10,000 distinct CDR3 sequences; less than 25% are singletons and the top ten take 12%. With 0 bases removed from V and 10 bases from J, the gap between germline ends came to 21 bases. Germline CDR1 reads LGHDT; CDR2 reads YNNKEL (reference sequence). The CDR3 sequence is 16 residues long.

The chain carries TRBV3-1 and TRBJ1-1; no clear D. This sequence originates from a human donor who had recovered from COVID-19. The sample in question was CD4+ T cells from blood, cultured in vitro, obtained after SARS-CoV-2 vaccination. The chain's CDR3 is CASSQDGPGQTRLAFF. The CDR3 DNA reads TGTGCCAGCAGCCAAGATGGGCCGGGCCAGACCCGGTTAGCTTTCTTT.